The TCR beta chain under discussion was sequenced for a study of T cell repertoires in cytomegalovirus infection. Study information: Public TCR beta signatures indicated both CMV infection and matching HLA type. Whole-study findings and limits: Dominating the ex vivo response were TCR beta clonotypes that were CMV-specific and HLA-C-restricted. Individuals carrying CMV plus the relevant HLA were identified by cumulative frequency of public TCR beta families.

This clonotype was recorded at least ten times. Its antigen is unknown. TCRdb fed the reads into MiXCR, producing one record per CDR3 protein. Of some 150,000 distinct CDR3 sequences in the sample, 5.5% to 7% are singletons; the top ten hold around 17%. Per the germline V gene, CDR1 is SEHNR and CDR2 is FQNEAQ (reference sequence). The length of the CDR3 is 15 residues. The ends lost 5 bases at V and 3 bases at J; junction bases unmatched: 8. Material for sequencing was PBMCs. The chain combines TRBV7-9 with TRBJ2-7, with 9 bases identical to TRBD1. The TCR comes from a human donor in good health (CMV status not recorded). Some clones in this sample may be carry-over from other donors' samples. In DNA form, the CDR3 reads TGTGCCAGCAGCACGGACAGGGGTTTTAACTACGAGCAGTACTTC. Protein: CASSTDRGFNYEQYF.